The clone carrying this T cell receptor (beta chain) was counted at least ten times. The sample is drawn from a study of metastatic and nonmetastatic thyroid tumors. With MiXCR, TCRdb called clones anew from the PCR reads. The table shows 100,000 or so clones, with 15% occurring only once. Losses at the gene ends were 5 bases for V and 2 bases for J; bases not matched to a gene: 10. Germline values: CDR1 KGHSH, CDR2 LQKENI. The CDR3 is 17 amino acids. All patients were treatment-naive before thyroid surgery. The receptor was derived from a female donor with papillary thyroid cancer or a benign thyroid nodule (not recorded which). Some clones in this sample may be carry-over from other donors' samples. The V and J genes are TRBV18 and TRBJ2-5, with TRBD2 matching over 11 bases. Material for sequencing was blood. CDR3 coding DNA: TGTGCCAGCTCAGAAAGTAGACTAGCGGGGTTACAAGAGACCCAGTACTTC. Its protein is CASSESRLAGLQETQYF.